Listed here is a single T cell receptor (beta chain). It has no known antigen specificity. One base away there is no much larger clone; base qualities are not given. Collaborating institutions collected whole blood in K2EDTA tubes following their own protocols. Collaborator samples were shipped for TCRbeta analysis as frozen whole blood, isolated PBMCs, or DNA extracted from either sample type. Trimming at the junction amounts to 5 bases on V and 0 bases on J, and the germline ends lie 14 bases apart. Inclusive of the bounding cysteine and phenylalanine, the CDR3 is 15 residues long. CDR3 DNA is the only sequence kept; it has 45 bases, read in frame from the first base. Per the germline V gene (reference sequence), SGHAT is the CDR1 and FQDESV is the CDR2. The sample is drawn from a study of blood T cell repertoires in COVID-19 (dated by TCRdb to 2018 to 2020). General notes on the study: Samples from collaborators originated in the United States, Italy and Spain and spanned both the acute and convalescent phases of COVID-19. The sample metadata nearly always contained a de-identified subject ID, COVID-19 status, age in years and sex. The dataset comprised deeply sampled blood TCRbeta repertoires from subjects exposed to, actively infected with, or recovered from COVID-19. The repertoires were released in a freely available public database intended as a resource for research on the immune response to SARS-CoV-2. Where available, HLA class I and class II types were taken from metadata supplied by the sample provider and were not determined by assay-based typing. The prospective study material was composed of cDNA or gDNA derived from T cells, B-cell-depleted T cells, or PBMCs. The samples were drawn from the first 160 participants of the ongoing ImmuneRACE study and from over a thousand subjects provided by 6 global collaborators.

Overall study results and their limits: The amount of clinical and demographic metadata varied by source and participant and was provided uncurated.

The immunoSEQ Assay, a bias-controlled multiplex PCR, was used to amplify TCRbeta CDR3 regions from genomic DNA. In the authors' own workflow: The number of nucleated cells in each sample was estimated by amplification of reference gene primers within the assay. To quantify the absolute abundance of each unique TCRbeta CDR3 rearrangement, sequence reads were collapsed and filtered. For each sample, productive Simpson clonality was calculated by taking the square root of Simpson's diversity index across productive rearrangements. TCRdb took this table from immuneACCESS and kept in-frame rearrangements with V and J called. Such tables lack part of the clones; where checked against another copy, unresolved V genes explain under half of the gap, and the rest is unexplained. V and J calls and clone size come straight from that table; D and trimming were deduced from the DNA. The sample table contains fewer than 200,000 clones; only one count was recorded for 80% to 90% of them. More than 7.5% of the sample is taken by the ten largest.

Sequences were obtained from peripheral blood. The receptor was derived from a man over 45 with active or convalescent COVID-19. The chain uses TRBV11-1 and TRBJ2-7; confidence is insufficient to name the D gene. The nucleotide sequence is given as TGTGCCAGCAGCCCCCTGCCTAAGAGCTCCTACGAGCAGTACTTC. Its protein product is CASSPLPKSSYEQYF.